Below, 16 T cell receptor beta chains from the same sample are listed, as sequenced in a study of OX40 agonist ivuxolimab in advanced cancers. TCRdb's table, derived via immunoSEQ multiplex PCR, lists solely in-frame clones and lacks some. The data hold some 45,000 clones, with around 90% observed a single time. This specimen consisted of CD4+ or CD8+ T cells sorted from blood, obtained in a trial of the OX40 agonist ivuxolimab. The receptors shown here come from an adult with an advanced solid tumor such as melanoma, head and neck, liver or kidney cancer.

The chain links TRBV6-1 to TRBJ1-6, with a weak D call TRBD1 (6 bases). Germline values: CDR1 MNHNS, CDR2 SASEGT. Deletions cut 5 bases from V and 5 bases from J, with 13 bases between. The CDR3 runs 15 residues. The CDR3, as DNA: TGTGCCAGCAGTACCGGACAGCTAAATAATTCACCCCTCCACTTT. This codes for CASSTGQLNNSPLHF.

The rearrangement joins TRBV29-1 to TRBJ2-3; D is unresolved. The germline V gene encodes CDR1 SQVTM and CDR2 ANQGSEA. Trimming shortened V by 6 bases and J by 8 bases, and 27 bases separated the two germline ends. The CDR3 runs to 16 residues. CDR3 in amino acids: CSVLGRQDEASGTQYF. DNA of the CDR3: TGCAGCGTGCTGGGTCGGCAGGACGAGGCATCGGGTACGCAGTATTTT.

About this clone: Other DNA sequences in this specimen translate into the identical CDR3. In DNA form, the CDR3 reads TGTGCCAGCAGTGGGGGTCGGGGGGCCGTCACAGATACGCAGTATTTT. The encoded protein is CASSGGRGAVTDTQYF. The chain carries TRBV2 and TRBJ2-3; tentatively, D is TRBD2 (7 bases). Trimming cost V 4 bases and J 2 bases, with 16 bases left between them. The CDR3 totals 16 residues. Germline V gene data show CDR1 as SNHLY and CDR2 as FYNNEI.

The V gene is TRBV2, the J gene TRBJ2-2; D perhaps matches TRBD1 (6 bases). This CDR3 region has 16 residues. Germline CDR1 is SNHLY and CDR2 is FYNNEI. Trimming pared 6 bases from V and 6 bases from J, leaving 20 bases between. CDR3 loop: CASRKTGHGLPGELFF. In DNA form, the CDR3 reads TGTGCCAGCAGGAAAACGGGACATGGGTTGCCCGGGGAGCTGTTTTTT.

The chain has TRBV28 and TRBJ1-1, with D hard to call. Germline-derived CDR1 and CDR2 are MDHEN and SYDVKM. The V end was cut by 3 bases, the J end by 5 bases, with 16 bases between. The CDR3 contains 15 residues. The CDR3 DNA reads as TGTGCCAGCAGTTTGGGCATCGGAAGGGCGACTGAAGCTTTCTTT. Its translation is CASSLGIGRATEAFF.

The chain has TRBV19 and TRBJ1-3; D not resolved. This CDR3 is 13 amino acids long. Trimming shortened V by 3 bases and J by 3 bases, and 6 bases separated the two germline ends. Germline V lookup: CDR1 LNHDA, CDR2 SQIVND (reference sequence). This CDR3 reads CASSIGVGNTIYF. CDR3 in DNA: TGTGCCAGTAGTATCGGGGTTGGAAACACCATATATTTT.

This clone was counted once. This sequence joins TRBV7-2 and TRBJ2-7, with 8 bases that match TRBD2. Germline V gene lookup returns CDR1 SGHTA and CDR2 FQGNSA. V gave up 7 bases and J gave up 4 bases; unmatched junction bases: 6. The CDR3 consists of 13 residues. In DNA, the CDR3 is TGTGCCAGCACCCTAGGCGGGGGGTACGAGCAGTACTTC. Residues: CASTLGGGYEQYF.

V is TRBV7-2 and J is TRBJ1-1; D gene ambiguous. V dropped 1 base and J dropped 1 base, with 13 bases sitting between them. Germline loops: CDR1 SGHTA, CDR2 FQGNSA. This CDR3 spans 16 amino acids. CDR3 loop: CASSLVWGVGNTEAFF. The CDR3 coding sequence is TGTGCCAGCAGCTTAGTTTGGGGAGTGGGGAACACTGAAGCTTTCTTT.

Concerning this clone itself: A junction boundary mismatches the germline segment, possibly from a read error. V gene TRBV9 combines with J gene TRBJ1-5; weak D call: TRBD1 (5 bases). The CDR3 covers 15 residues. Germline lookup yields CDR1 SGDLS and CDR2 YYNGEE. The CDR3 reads CASSARWGAQSAPAF. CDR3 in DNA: TGTGCCAGCAGCGCCCGGTGGGGCGCCCAATCAGCCCCAGCATTT.

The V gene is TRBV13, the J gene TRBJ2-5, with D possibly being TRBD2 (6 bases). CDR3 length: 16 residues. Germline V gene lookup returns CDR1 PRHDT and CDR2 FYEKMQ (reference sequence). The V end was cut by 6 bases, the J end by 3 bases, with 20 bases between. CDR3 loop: CASSLGVGGFEETQYF. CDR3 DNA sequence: TGTGCCAGCAGTTTGGGAGTCGGAGGGTTTGAAGAGACCCAGTACTTC.

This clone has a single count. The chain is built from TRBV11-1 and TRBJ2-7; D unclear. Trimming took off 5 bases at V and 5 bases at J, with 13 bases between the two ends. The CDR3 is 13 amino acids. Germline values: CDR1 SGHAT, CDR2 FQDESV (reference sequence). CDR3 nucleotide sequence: TGTGCCAGCAGCGCCAACTTTTTCCACGAGCAGTACTTC. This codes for CASSANFFHEQYF. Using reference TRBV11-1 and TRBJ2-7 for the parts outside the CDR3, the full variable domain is EAEVAQSPRYKITEKSQAVAFWCDPISGHATLYWYRQILGQGPELLVQFQDESVVDDSQLPKDRFSAERLKGVDSTLKIQPAELGDSAMYLCASSANFFHEQYFGPGTRLTVT.

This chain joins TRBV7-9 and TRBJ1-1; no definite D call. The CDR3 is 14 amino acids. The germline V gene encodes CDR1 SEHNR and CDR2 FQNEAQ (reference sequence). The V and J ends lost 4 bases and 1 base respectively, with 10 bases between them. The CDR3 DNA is TGTGCCAGCAGCTATACACCTAGGAACACTGAAGCTTTCTTT. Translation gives CASSYTPRNTEAFF.

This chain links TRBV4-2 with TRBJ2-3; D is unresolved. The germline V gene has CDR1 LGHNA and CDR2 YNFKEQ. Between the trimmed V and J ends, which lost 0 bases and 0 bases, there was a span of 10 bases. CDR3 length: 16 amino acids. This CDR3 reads CASSQEISASTDTQYF. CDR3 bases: TGTGCCAGCAGCCAAGAAATATCGGCTAGCACAGATACGCAGTATTTT.

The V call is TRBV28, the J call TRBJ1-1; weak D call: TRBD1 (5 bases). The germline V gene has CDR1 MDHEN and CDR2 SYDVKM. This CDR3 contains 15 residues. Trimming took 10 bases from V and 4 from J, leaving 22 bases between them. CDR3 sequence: CATTLGGGIGTEAFF. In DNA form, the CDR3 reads TGTGCCACCACCCTGGGGGGAGGGATTGGCACTGAAGCTTTCTTT.

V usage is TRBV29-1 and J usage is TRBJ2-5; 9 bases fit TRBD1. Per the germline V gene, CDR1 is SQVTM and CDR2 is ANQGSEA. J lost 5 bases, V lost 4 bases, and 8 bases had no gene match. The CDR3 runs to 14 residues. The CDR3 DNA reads TGCAGCGTTGTTAGGACAGGGGATTCGGAGACCCAGTACTTC. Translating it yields CSVVRTGDSETQYF.

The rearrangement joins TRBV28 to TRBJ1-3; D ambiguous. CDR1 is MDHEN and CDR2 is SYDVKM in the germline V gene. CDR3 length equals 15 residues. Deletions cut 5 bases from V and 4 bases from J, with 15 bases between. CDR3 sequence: CASSTPGGRGNTIYF. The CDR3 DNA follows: TGTGCCAGCAGTACCCCGGGTGGGAGGGGAAACACCATATATTTT.